The 18 T cell receptor beta chains below come from one sample, sequenced in a study of early T cells in non-severe SARS-CoV-2 infection. TCRdb re-derived calls from the 5' RACE reads in MiXCR, one entry per CDR3 protein. Of about 83,000 distinct CDR3 sequences in the sample, under 11% were seen once. The input for sequencing was whole blood, taken at baseline. These receptors were taken from an adult who was a healthcare worker with PCR-confirmed SARS-CoV-2 infection or an uninfected control (not recorded which).

The V gene is TRBV27, the J gene TRBJ2-7, with D possibly being TRBD2 (6 bases). The germline V gene encodes CDR1 MNHEY and CDR2 SMNVEV (reference sequence). Trimming cost V 6 bases and J 3 bases, with 12 bases left between them. The CDR3 is 13 residues long. In DNA, the CDR3 is TGTGCCAGCAGCTGGGGGGTAAGCTACGAGCAGTACTTC. Its protein product is CASSWGVSYEQYF.

This clonotype was counted between two and nine times. V is TRBV2 and J is TRBJ2-3; D not certain. This CDR3 is 14 amino acids long. V lost 3 bases, J lost 5 bases, and 12 bases lay in between. The germline V gene has CDR1 SNHLY and CDR2 FYNNEI. CDR3 DNA: TGTGCCAGCAGTGAGGTGGTTCTGGTAGATACGCAGTATTTT. It codes for CASSEVVLVDTQYF. Together with reference TRBV2 and TRBJ2-3, the CDR3 gives the full variable domain: EPEVTQTPSHQVTQMGQEVILRCVPISNHLYFYWYRQILGQKVEFLVSFYNNEISEKSEIFDDQFSVERPDGSNFTLKIRSTKLEDSAMYFCASSEVVLVDTQYFGPGTRLTVL.

The chain combines TRBV4-1 with TRBJ1-1; D gene ambiguous. Germline V gene data show CDR1 as MGHRA and CDR2 as YSYEKL. Trimming left V 1 base short and J 5 bases short, with 14 bases between. There are 15 residues in the CDR3. CDR3 residues: CASSQGRTASTEAFF. The CDR3 nucleotides are TGCGCCAGCAGCCAAGGGAGGACGGCGAGTACTGAAGCTTTCTTT.

This clonotype was detected only a few times. This chain links TRBV4-2 with TRBJ1-1; TRBD1 matches 8 bases. The CDR3 loop spans 14 amino acids. Germline V CDR1 and CDR2: LGHNA, YNFKEQ. J lost 1 base, V lost 4 bases, and 2 bases had no gene match. In DNA form, the CDR3 reads TGTGCCAGCAGCCGGGGACAGGCGAACACTGAAGCTTTCTTT. Encoded protein: CASSRGQANTEAFF.

This clonotype was detected a few times. J is TRBJ1-1 and V is TRBV10-1; 11 nucleotides match TRBD1. V trimming: 8 bases; J trimming: 7 bases; junction bases outside the gene matches: 15. Germline CDR1 reads WNHNN; CDR2 reads SYGVQD (reference sequence). The CDR3 is 16 residues long. The CDR3 nucleotides are TGCGCCAGCCCCCTTAATATGGGACAGGGGGGAGTTGAAGCTTTCTTT. Encoded protein: CASPLNMGQGGVEAFF.

The sample holds a few counts of this clonotype. The chain is built from TRBV28 and TRBJ1-6, with a tentative D call TRBD1 (6 bases). V shed 1 base and J shed 7 bases, with 14 bases lying between them. This CDR3 region has 16 residues. Germline V gene data show CDR1 as MDHEN and CDR2 as SYDVKM. The CDR3 nucleotides are TGTGCCAGCAGTTTATTCCCAGGGGCCCTCAATTCACCCCTCCACTTT. It is translated as CASSLFPGALNSPLHF. Variable domain in full (rest from reference TRBV28 and TRBJ1-6): DVKVTQSSRYLVKRTGEKVFLECVQDMDHENMFWYRQDPGLGLRLIYFSYDVKMKEKGDIPEGYSVSREKKERFSLILESASTNQTSMYLCASSLFPGALNSPLHFGNGTRLTVT.

This clonotype showed up just a few times. The chain employs TRBV3-1 and TRBJ2-1; D gene unclear. This CDR3 has 12 residues. V dropped 1 base and J dropped 10 bases, with 8 bases sitting between them. The germline gives CDR1 LGHDT, CDR2 YNNKEL (reference sequence). This chain's CDR3 is CASSQAWREQFF. Here the CDR3 DNA reads TGTGCCAGCAGCCAAGCCTGGCGAGAGCAGTTCTTC.

This clonotype was counted ten times or more. This rearrangement joins TRBV12-3 or TRBV12-4 to TRBJ1-1; 8 bases match TRBD1. J was trimmed by 4 bases and V by 6 bases; bases with no gene match: 7. The CDR3 spans 14 residues. The CDR3 protein is CASSQGAFATEAFF. Written as DNA, the CDR3 is TGTGCCAGCAGCCAGGGGGCGTTTGCCACTGAAGCTTTCTTT.

This clonotype was seen repeatedly, ten times or more. This CDR3 is CASSPRTSALYNEQFF. The CDR3 bases are TGTGCCAGCAGCCCTCGGACTAGCGCACTCTACAATGAGCAGTTCTTC. The chain combines TRBV13 with TRBJ2-1, with 9 nucleotides matching TRBD2. This CDR3 comprises 16 residues. V lost 5 bases to trimming and J lost 3 bases; unmatched junction nucleotides: 8. Germline CDR1 and CDR2: PRHDT and FYEKMQ (reference sequence).

This clonotype was seen a few times. The chain employs TRBV6-1 and TRBJ2-1, with 8 bases fitting TRBD2. CDR1 is MNHNS, CDR2 SASEGT, per germline. V trimming: 2 bases; J trimming: 1 base; junction bases outside the gene matches: 4. The CDR3 has 16 amino acids. The CDR3 DNA sequence: TGTGCCAGCAGTGAAACGACTAGCGCGTCCTACAATGAGCAGTTCTTC. It is translated as CASSETTSASYNEQFF.

This clonotype was found a few times. The V call is TRBV30, the J call TRBJ2-4; possibly TRBD2 for D (5 bases). CDR3 length: 13 amino acids. Per germline, CDR1 GTSNPN and CDR2 SVGIG (reference sequence). V was shortened by 4 bases and J by 1 base, with 8 bases between the two germline ends. CDR3 in amino acids: CAWNPGAKNIQYF. The CDR3 nucleotides read TGTGCCTGGAATCCGGGGGCCAAAAACATTCAGTACTTC.

This chain uses TRBV10-3 with TRBJ1-5, with 7 bases lining up with TRBD1. Germline values: CDR1 ENHRY, CDR2 SYGVKD. The CDR3 loop spans 14 amino acids. The trim removed 8 bases at V and 2 bases at J, leaving 6 bases unmatched. CDR3 sequence: CAISEGAGNQPQHF. CDR3 bases: TGTGCCATCTCCGAGGGGGCTGGCAATCAGCCCCAGCATTTT.

This clonotype has a count of ten or more. The chain is built from TRBV7-3 and TRBJ2-7, with D hard to call. Germline V CDR1 and CDR2: SGHTA, FQGTGA. Trimming took off 1 base at V and 5 bases at J, with 9 bases between the two ends. CDR3 size: 13 residues. Here the CDR3 DNA reads TGTGCCAGCAGCTTAATGCAGAGCGACGAGCAGTACTTC. It codes for CASSLMQSDEQYF.

This clonotype was counted ten times or more. This chain connects TRBV9 to TRBJ1-3; D unresolved. V was shortened by 3 bases and J by 7 bases, with 17 bases between the two germline ends. Germline V gene sequence: CDR1 SGDLS, CDR2 YYNGEE. The CDR3 extends over 15 amino acids. The CDR3 bases are TGTGCCAGCAGCGCGTCCAACAGAGGCATGAACACCATATATTTT. Translated, it gives CASSASNRGMNTIYF.

This clonotype turned up a few times. V is TRBV5-4 and J is TRBJ2-5, with TRBD2 matching over 8 bases. The length of the CDR3 is 15 residues. CDR1 SGHNT and CDR2 YYREEE come from the germline V gene (reference sequence). Trimming at V came to 4 bases and at J to 2 bases, leaving 7 bases not matched to a gene. As DNA, the CDR3 is TGTGCCAGCAGCCGGGGAAGCGGGGGACAAGAGACCCAGTACTTC. Translated, it gives CASSRGSGGQETQYF. Together with reference TRBV5-4 and TRBJ2-5, the CDR3 gives the full variable domain: ETGVTQSPTHLIKTRGQQVTLRCSSQSGHNTVSWYQQALGQGPQFIFQYYREEENGRGNFPPRFSGLQFPNYSSELNVNALELDDSALYLCASSRGSGGQETQYFGPGTRLLVL.

A few counts support this clonotype. The chain recombines TRBV6-1 with TRBJ2-7; D tentatively fits TRBD1 or TRBD2 (6 bases each). Trimming removed 0 bases from V and 0 bases from J, with 15 bases in between. The germline CDR1 and CDR2 sequences are MNHNS and SASEGT. This CDR3 comprises 17 residues. The DNA for the CDR3 is TGTGCCAGCAGTGAAGCGGTTTGGGGGGCTGGCTCCTACGAGCAGTACTTC. Translation: CASSEAVWGAGSYEQYF.

This clonotype was seen many times. The V and J genes are TRBV19 and TRBJ2-1; the match to TRBD2 covers 12 bases. Germline assignment: CDR1 LNHDA and CDR2 SQIVND (reference sequence). The CDR3 loop spans 14 amino acids. The J segment lost 6 bases and the V segment lost 8 bases, leaving 5 bases of the junction unmatched. The CDR3 DNA reads as TGTGCCAGTGGACTAGCGGGACACGGCAATGAGCAGTTCTTC. Translating gives CASGLAGHGNEQFF.

By share, this clonotype counts as medium-sized. The V and J genes are TRBV20-1 and TRBJ2-1; perhaps TRBD2 as D (6 bases). The V and J ends lost 0 bases and 0 bases respectively, with 9 bases between them. The CDR3 consists of 15 residues. Germline V CDR1 and CDR2: DFQATT, SNEGSKA (reference sequence). The CDR3 sequence: CSARDLASSYNEQFF. The CDR3 DNA is TGCAGTGCTAGAGATCTAGCGAGCTCCTACAATGAGCAGTTCTTC.